What follows are 16 T cell receptor beta chains derived from one specimen sequenced in a study of T-cell memory formation after mild COVID-19. TCRdb independently ran MiXCR on the 5' RACE reads; one entry per CDR3 protein. The sample carries hundreds of thousands of distinct CDR3 sequences, less than 25% recorded once. Sample: PBMCs or a T cell subset sorted from them (not recorded which). These receptors were taken from a man between 18 and 29 years old who had mild COVID-19 (a few samples of this study predate the infection). Cell type and time point are not known.

This clonotype has ten or more counts. Relative to the germline gene, one junction end is altered; a read error may explain this. This rearrangement joins TRBV5-1 to TRBJ2-5; D gene ambiguous. This CDR3 spans 12 amino acids. Germline V gene sequence: CDR1 SGHRS, CDR2 YFSETQ. The CDR3 DNA reads TGTGCCAGCAGCCGGTACCAAGAGACCCAGTACTTC. Its protein product is CASSRYQETQYF.

The V and J genes are TRBV10-3 and TRBJ2-7, with D possibly being TRBD1 or TRBD2 (5 bases each). Trimming shortened V by 4 bases and J by 3 bases, and 7 bases separated the two germline ends. Germline CDR1 and CDR2: ENHRY and SYGVKD. This CDR3 spans 12 amino acids. The CDR3 reads CAISGGDYEQYF. The CDR3 bases are TGTGCCATCAGTGGAGGGGACTACGAGCAGTACTTC.

The V call is TRBV10-3, the J call TRBJ2-4; D perhaps matches TRBD2 (6 bases). The V and J ends lost 5 bases and 9 bases respectively, with 17 bases between them. CDR1 and CDR2 from the germline V gene are ENHRY and SYGVKD. This CDR3 has 14 amino acids. DNA for the CDR3: TGTGCCATCAGTCCCCCGGGGGAATCTGGCATTCAGTACTTC. It yields the protein CAISPPGESGIQYF.

The rearrangement joins TRBV20-1 to TRBJ2-2; weak D call: TRBD2 (6 bases). Deletions cut 3 bases from V and 7 bases from J, with 18 bases between. Germline values: CDR1 DFQATT, CDR2 SNEGSKA (reference sequence). CDR3 length: 15 amino acids. Here the CDR3 reads CSASRAELRGGELFF. The CDR3 bases are TGCAGTGCTAGCAGAGCGGAGTTGCGGGGCGGGGAGCTGTTTTTT.

V gene TRBV6-5 combines with J gene TRBJ1-2; perhaps TRBD1 as D (5 bases). Trimming left V 0 bases short and J 1 base short, with 9 bases between. Per germline, CDR1 MNHEY and CDR2 SVGAGI. The CDR3 totals 15 residues. CDR3: CASSYSGGDNYGYTF. The CDR3 nucleotides read TGTGCCAGCAGTTACTCGGGGGGGGATAACTATGGCTACACCTTC.

In this sample, this clonotype turned up a few times. J is TRBJ2-3 and V is TRBV7-2; 11 positions agree with TRBD2. V was clipped by 5 bases and J by 3 bases; unmatched bases: 10. CDR1 and CDR2 (germline): SGHTA, FQGNSA. There are 17 residues in the CDR3. The CDR3 DNA reads as TGTGCCAGCAGCCCAGTGACTAGCGGGGTTCGGACAGATACGCAGTATTTT. It is translated as CASSPVTSGVRTDTQYF.

This rearrangement joins TRBV11-2 to TRBJ2-5, with 8 nucleotides matching TRBD2. From germline, CDR1 is SGHAT and CDR2 FQNNGV. J lost 3 bases, V lost 5 bases, and 14 bases had no gene match. This CDR3 has 17 residues. CDR3 coding DNA: TGTGCCAGCAGCCCCCGCAGACAGCGGGGGTTCGAAGAGACCCAGTACTTC. Translating it yields CASSPRRQRGFEETQYF.

This clonotype was observed many times. The rearrangement uses TRBV20-1 and TRBJ2-7; 8 positions agree with TRBD1. The CDR3 runs to 11 residues. V was pared by 6 bases and J by 5 bases, with 3 bases of the junction left unmatched. Germline V gene sequence: CDR1 DFQATT, CDR2 SNEGSKA (reference sequence). The DNA of the CDR3 is TGCAGTGCACAGGGGGATGACGAGCAGTACTTC. Residues: CSAQGDDEQYF.

This clonotype occurred a few times. This sequence joins TRBV6-5 and TRBJ2-7, with 10 bases matching TRBD2. V lost 0 bases to trimming and J lost 3 bases; unmatched junction nucleotides: 8. Per germline, CDR1 MNHEY and CDR2 SVGAGI. The CDR3 length is 17 residues. In DNA form, the CDR3 reads TGTGCCAGCAGTTACTCAGGCGTATCTAGCGGGGGCTACGAGCAGTACTTC. Amino acid sequence: CASSYSGVSSGGYEQYF.

This clonotype occurred many times. This chain joins TRBV5-1 and TRBJ2-5; D is unresolved. The CDR3 has 13 amino acids. The germline V gene has CDR1 SGHRS and CDR2 YFSETQ. Deletions cut 3 bases from V and 4 bases from J, with 10 bases between. CDR3 coding DNA: TGCGCCAGCAGCTCGCAGATCGGAGAGACCCAGTACTTC. It translates to CASSSQIGETQYF. The entire variable domain, with the rest obtained from reference TRBV5-1 and TRBJ2-5, is as follows: KAGVTQTPRYLIKTRGQQVTLSCSPISGHRSVSWYQQTPGQGLQFLFEYFSETQRNKGNFPGRFSGRQFSNSRSEMNVSTLELGDSALYLCASSSQIGETQYFGPGTRLLVL.

J is TRBJ2-5 and V is TRBV6-4, with TRBD1 matching 9 bases. This CDR3 has 14 residues. Germline CDR1 and CDR2: MRHNA and SNTAGT. V trimming: 6 bases; J trimming: 5 bases; junction bases outside the gene matches: 7. The CDR3: CASSEQGAKETQYF. In nucleotides, the CDR3 is TGTGCCAGCAGCGAACAGGGGGCAAAGGAGACCCAGTACTTC.

The chain is built from TRBV24-1 and TRBJ2-5; TRBD1 aligns across 7 bases. This CDR3 is built from 16 residues. Trimming took 0 bases from V and 5 from J; bases not matched to a gene: 8. Germline assignment: CDR1 KGHDR and CDR2 SFDVKD. The DNA for the CDR3 is TGTGCCACCAGTGATTTGAAGGGGGCTTACGGTGAGACCCAGTACTTC. It translates to CATSDLKGAYGETQYF.

The chain uses TRBV6-1 and TRBJ1-4; weak D call: TRBD1 (5 bases). CDR1 and CDR2 (germline): MNHNS, SASEGT. The CDR3 sequence is 16 residues long. With 6 bases removed from V and 8 bases from J, the gap between germline ends came to 22 bases. The CDR3 nucleotides are TGTGCCAGCAGCTCTCCCAGGGACGAGGGAGTCGAAAAACTGTTTTTT. Its protein is CASSSPRDEGVEKLFF.

The chain joins TRBV6-2 or TRBV6-3 to TRBJ2-1; D is possibly TRBD1 or TRBD2 (6 bases each). The CDR3 runs 16 residues. V was pared by 6 bases and J by 4 bases, with 19 bases between. From germline, CDR1 is MNHEY and CDR2 SVGEGT. In DNA, the CDR3 is TGTGCCAGCAGCCGCTCGGGGGCCGACTTATACAATGAGCAGTTCTTC. This codes for CASSRSGADLYNEQFF.

V is TRBV7-2 and J is TRBJ2-3; 10 bases are a match to TRBD2. CDR3 length equals 16 residues. V shed 1 base, J shed 3 bases, and the junction held 4 bases outside the gene matches. The germline V gene has CDR1 SGHTA and CDR2 FQGNSA. CDR3 protein: CASSLESGGATDTQYF. The CDR3 DNA follows: TGTGCCAGCAGCTTAGAGAGCGGGGGGGCAACAGATACGCAGTATTTT.

This clonotype turned up a few times. This chain links TRBV6-5 with TRBJ2-1; the match to TRBD1 covers 7 bases. In germline, CDR1 is MNHEY, CDR2 SVGAGI. This CDR3 spans 13 amino acids. With 2 bases clipped from V and 9 bases from J, the junction kept 4 bases outside the gene matches. The CDR3 spells CASSYKTGSEQFF. The CDR3 DNA reads as TGTGCCAGCAGTTACAAGACAGGGTCTGAGCAGTTCTTC.